These T cell receptor beta chains were read from a single sample in a study of blood T cell repertoires in COVID-19. Measured with immunoSEQ multiplex PCR; TCRdb has only the in-frame clones, and not every one. The sample yields about 60,000 clones, 88% seen once. What was sequenced was peripheral blood. The receptors stem from a man aged 50-59 years with active COVID-19. Each CDR3 is given with its conserved first and last residue. Each record gives: clone size, CDR3 length, J gene, V gene, CDR3 protein. A clone size is listed for some rows: how often the clone was seen (once, few, many), or a class if it is expanded.

few | 11 | TRBJ1-4 | TRBV5-8 | CASRKDEGLFF
- | 15 | TRBJ1-2 | TRBV19 | CASEGQGVGHYGYTF
- | 13 | TRBJ2-5 | TRBV3-1/TRBV3-2 | CASSQGAQETQYF
few | 13 | TRBJ1-4 | TRBV12-3/TRBV12-4 | CASKRQGQEKLFF
- | 15 | TRBJ1-1 | TRBV24-1 | CATGRVGLMNTEAFF
- | 15 | TRBJ1-4 | TRBV6-2/TRBV6-3 | CASSYARQGQPPLFF
- | 10 | TRBJ2-5 | TRBV30 | CAWSLETQYF
- | 13 | TRBJ2-7 | TRBV7-9 | CASSRGSTPEQYF
- | 15 | TRBJ2-2 | TRBV5-1 | CASSRSGVTTGELFF
- | 15 | TRBJ2-3 | TRBV3-1/TRBV3-2 | CASSQGTLSTDTQYF
- | 15 | TRBJ1-2 | TRBV7-3 | CASSRQGGGAYGYTF
few | 17 | TRBJ2-7 | TRBV2 | CASSETIKGPSSYEQYF
- | 17 | TRBJ2-5 | TRBV5-4 | CASSVPTSGAPEETQYF
- | 14 | TRBJ1-1 | TRBV28 | CASWWGGPHTEAFF
- | 13 | TRBJ1-1 | TRBV19 | CASSAGGPTEAFF
- | 16 | TRBJ2-2 | TRBV15 | CATSRAFRDPTGELFF
- | 16 | TRBJ2-4 | TRBV11-2 | CASTDPGGPNKNIQYF
- | 14 | TRBJ2-7 | TRBV6-5 | CASSYSGTAYEQYF
- | 15 | TRBJ1-1 | TRBV5-6 | CASSLGSSRVSEAFF